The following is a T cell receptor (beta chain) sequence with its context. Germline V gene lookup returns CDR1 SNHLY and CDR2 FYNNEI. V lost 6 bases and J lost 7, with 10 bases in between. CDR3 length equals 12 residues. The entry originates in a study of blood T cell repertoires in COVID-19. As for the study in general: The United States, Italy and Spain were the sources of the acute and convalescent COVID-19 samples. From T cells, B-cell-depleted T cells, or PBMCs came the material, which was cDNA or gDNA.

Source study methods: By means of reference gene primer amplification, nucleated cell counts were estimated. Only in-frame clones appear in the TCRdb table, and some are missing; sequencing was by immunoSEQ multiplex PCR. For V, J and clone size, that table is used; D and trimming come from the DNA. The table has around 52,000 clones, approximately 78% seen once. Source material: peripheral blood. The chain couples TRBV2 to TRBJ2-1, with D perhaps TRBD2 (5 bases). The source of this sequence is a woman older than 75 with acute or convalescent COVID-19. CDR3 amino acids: CASSGGGNEQFF. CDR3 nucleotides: TGTGCCAGCAGCGGAGGTGGGAATGAGCAGTTCTTC.